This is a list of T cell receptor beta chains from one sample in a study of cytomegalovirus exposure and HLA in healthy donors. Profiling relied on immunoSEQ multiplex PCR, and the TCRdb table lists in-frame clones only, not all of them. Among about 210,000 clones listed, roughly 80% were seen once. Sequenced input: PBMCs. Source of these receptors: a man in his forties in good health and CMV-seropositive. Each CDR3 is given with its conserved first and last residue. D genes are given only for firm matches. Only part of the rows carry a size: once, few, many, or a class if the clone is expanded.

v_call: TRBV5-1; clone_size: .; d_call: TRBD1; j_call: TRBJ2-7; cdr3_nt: TGCGCCAGCAGCCCAAGACAGGGAACCTACGAGCAGTACTTC; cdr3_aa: CASSPRQGTYEQYF
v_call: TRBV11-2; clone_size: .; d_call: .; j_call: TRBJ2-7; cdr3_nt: TGTGCCAGCAGCTTTCTCAGGGTTACCTACGAGCAGTACTTC; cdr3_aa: CASSFLRVTYEQYF
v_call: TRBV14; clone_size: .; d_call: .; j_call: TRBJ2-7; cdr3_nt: TGTGCCAGCAGCGAGACTGCATACGAGCAGTACTTC; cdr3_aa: CASSETAYEQYF
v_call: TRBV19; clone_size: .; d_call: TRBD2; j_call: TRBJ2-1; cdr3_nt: TGTGCCAGTAGTACTAGCGGAGTCTACAATGAGCAGTTCTTC; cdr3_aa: CASSTSGVYNEQFF
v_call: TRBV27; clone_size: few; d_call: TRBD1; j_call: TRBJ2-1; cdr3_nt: TGTGCCAGCAGTTTAGGGACAGGCTACAATGAGCAGTTCTTC; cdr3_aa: CASSLGTGYNEQFF
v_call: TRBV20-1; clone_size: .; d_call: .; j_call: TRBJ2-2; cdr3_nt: TGCAGTGCGGTTAGTGGCGGGGAGCTGTTTTTT; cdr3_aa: CSAVSGGELFF
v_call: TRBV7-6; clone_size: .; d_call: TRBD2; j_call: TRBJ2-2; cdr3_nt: TGTGCCAGCAGCTTACCAATCCTAGCGGGAGAAACCGGGGAGCTGTTTTTT; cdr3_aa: CASSLPILAGETGELFF
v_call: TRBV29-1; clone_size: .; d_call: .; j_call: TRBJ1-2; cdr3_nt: TGCAGCGCCCCCGGGGAGGGCCGTGGCTACACCTTC; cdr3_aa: CSAPGEGRGYTF
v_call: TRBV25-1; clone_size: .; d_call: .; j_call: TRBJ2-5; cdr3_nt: TGTGCCAGCGGAAAACAGGGCCCAGAGACCCAGTACTTC; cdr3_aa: CASGKQGPETQYF
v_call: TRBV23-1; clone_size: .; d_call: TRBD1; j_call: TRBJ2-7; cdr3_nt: TGCGCCAGCAGTCACAGGGGACAGGCTTGGGACGAGCAGTACTTC; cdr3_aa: CASSHRGQAWDEQYF
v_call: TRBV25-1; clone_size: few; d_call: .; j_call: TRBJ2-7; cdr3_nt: TGTGCCAGCAGTGAATGGTTGGGGGCAGCGTACTTC; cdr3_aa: CASSEWLGAAYF
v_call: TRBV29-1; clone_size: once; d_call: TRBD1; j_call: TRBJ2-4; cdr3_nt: TGCAGCGTTGAAAGGGACAGTCTAGCCAAAAACATTCAGTACTTC; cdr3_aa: CSVERDSLAKNIQYF
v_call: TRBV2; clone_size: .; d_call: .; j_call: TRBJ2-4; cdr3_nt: TGTGCCAGCAGTGAAGCTCACCCAGACATTCAGTACTTC; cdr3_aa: CASSEAHPDIQYF
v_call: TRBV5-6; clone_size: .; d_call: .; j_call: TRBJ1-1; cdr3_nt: TGTGCCAGCAGCTTAGGGGGGGGGACTGAAGCTTTCTTT; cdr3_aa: CASSLGGGTEAFF
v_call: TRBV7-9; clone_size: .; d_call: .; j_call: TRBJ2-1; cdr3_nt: TGTGCCAGCAGCGACAGGGATAGCGGGGCCAGCTCCTACAATGAGCAGTTCTTC; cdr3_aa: CASSDRDSGASSYNEQFF
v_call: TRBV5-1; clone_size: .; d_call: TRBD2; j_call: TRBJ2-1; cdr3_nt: TGCGCCAGCAGCTTGGAAGGACTAGCGGCAATCAATGAGCAGTTCTTC; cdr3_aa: CASSLEGLAAINEQFF
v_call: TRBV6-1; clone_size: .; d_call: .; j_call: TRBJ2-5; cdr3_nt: TGTGCCAGCAGTCCAGGCCAAGAGACCCAGTACTTC; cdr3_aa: CASSPGQETQYF
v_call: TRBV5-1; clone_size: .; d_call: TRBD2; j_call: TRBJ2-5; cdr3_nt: TGCGCCAGCAGCTTGGTCTCTAGCGGGAGCGAGACCCAGTACTTC; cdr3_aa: CASSLVSSGSETQYF
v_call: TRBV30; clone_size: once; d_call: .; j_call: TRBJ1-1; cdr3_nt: TGTGCCTGGACTCGGCAGCGGAAGACTGAAGCTTTCTTT; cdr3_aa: CAWTRQRKTEAFF
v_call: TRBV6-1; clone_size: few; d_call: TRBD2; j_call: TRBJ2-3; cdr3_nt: TGTGCCAGCCTCTTAGCGGGAGCGACCACAGATACGCAGTATTTT; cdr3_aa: CASLLAGATTDTQYF
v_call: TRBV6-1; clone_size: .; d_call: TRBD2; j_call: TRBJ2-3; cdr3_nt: TGTGCCAGCAGTGGGGGGAAGACTAGCGGCACAGATACGCAGTATTTT; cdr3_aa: CASSGGKTSGTDTQYF
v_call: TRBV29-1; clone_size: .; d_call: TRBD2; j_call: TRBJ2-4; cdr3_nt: TGCAGCGCCCCTACACCCGGGACTAGCGGGAGGGGAGCCAAAAACATTCAGTACTTC; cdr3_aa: CSAPTPGTSGRGAKNIQYF
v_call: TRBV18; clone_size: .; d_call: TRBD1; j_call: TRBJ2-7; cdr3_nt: TGTGCCAGCTCACCGGGACAGAACTACGAGCAGTACTTC; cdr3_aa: CASSPGQNYEQYF
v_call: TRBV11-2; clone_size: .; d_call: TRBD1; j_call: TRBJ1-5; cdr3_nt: TGTGCCAGCAGCTTAGGGGGACAGCTTAGCAATCAGCCCCAGCATTTT; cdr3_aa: CASSLGGQLSNQPQHF
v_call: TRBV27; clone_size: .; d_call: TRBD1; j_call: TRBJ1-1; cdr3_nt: TGTGCCAGCAGGTGGACAGGTATGAACACTGAAGCTTTCTTT; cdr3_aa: CASRWTGMNTEAFF
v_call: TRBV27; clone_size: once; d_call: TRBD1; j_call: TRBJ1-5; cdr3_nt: TGTGCCAGCAGTCCCTACGGACAGGGGAATCAGCCCCAGCATTTT; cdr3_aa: CASSPYGQGNQPQHF
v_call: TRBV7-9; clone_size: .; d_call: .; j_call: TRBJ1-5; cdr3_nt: TGTGCCAGCAGCTTAGAGGGGTCTCAGCCCCAGCATTTT; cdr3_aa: CASSLEGSQPQHF
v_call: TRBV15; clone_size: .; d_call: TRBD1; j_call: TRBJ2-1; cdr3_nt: TGTGCCACCAGCAGAGGGACAGGGAAAGATGAGCAGTTCTTC; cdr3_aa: CATSRGTGKDEQFF
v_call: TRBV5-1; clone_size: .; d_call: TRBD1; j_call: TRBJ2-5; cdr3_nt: TGCGCCAGCAGCCGGACAGGCGAGACCCAGTACTTC; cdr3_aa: CASSRTGETQYF
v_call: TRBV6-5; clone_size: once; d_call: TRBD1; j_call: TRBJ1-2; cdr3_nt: TGTGCCAGCAGTCAAGACAGGGAAAGAGGCTATGGCTACACCTTC; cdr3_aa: CASSQDRERGYGYTF
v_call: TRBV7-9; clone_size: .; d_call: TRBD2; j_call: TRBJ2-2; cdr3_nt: TGTGCCAGCAGCCCGCTTAGCGGGGGGAATCGGGCCGGGGAGCTGTTTTTT; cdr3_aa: CASSPLSGGNRAGELFF
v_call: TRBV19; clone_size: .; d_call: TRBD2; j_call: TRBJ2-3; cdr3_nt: TGTGCCAGTAGGGACACAGGAATAGCGGGAGGTTCAGATACGCAGTATTTT; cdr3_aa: CASRDTGIAGGSDTQYF
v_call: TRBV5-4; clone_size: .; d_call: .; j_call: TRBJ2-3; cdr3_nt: TGTGCCAGCAGCCCCACCTCAAGTGAGGGTACGCAGTATTTT; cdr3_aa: CASSPTSSEGTQYF
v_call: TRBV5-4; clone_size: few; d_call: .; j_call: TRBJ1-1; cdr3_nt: TGTGCCAGCAGCTTGGCACCCGCGGGGACTGAAGCTTTCTTT; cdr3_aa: CASSLAPAGTEAFF
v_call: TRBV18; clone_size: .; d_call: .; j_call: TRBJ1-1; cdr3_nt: TGTGCCAGCTCACCGGCGGGAATGAACACTGAAGCTTTCTTT; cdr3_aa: CASSPAGMNTEAFF
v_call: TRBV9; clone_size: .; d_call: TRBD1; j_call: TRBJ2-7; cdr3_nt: TGTGCCAGCAGCGTAGGGGACAGCCACTACGAGCAGTACTTC; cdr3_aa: CASSVGDSHYEQYF
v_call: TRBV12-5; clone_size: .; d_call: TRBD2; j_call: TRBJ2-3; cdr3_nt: TGTGCTAGTGGTTTGGTACTATCGCGGGAGGGCACAGATACGCAGTATTTT; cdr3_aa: CASGLVLSREGTDTQYF
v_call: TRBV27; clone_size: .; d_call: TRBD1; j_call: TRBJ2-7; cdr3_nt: TGTGCCAGCAGTCCCGACAGGGGTAACGAGCAGTACTTC; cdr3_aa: CASSPDRGNEQYF
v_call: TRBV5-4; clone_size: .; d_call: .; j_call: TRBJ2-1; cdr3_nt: TGTGCCAGCAGCTCCCTCGTGGGAGTATACAATGAGCAGTTCTTC; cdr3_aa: CASSSLVGVYNEQFF
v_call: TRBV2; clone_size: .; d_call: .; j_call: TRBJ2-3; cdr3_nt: TGTGCCGCCAGACGGGACATCAACACAGATACGCAGTATTTT; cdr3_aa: CAARRDINTDTQYF
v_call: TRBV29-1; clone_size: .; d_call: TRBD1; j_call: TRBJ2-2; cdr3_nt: TGCAGCGTTGGAGGCGGACAGGGCTATACCGGGGAGCTGTTTTTT; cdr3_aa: CSVGGGQGYTGELFF
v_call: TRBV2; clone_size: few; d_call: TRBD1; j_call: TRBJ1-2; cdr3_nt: TGTGCCAGCAGCCAGGGACAGGGCGGGAGTTATGGCTACACCTTC; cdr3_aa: CASSQGQGGSYGYTF
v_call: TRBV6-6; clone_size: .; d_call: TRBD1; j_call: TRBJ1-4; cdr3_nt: TGTGCCAGCAGCCGAATACAGGGGGCGGATGAAAAACTGTTTTTT; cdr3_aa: CASSRIQGADEKLFF
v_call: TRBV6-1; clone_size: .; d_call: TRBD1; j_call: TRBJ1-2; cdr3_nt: TGTGCCAGCAGGACCGGGACAGGGAACTATGGCTACACCTTC; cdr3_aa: CASRTGTGNYGYTF
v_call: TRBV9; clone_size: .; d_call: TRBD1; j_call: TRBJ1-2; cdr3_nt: TGTGCCAGCAGCGCCTTTGGGACAGGGGCTAACTATGGCTACACCTTC; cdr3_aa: CASSAFGTGANYGYTF
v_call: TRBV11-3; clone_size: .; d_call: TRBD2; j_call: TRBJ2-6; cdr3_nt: TGTGCCAGCAGCTCTTATAGCGGGGGCTCTGGGGCCAACGTCCTGACTTTC; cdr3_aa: CASSSYSGGSGANVLTF
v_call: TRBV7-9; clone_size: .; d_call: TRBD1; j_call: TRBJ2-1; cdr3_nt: TGTGCCAGCAGCTTACAGGGGGCGAGTGAGCAGTTCTTC; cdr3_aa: CASSLQGASEQFF
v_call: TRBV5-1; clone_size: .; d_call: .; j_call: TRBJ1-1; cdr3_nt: TGCGCCAGCAGCCCTGACACGAACACTGAAGCTTTCTTT; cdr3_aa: CASSPDTNTEAFF
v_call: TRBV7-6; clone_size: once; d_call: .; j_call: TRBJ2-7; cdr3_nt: TGTGCCAGCAGCTCGTATGGGCGGGGTTATTCGACCTACGAGCAGTACTTC; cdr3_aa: CASSSYGRGYSTYEQYF
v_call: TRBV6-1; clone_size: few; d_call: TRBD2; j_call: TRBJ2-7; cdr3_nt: TGTGCCAGCAGTGGGGCTAGCGGCACCTACGAGCAGTACTTC; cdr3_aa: CASSGASGTYEQYF
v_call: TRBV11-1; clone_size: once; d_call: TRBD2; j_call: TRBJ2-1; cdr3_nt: TGTGCCAGCAGCCCACAGGGACTAGCGGGATCCAATGAGCAGTTCTTC; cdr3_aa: CASSPQGLAGSNEQFF
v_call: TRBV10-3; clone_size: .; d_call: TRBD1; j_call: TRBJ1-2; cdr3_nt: TGTGCCATCAGTGGCAAGACAGGGCCCTATGGCTACACCTTC; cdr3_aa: CAISGKTGPYGYTF
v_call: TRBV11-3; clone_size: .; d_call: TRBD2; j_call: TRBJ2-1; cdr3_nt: TGTGCCAGCAGCTCATTAGGGACTAGCGGGAGGTACAATGAGCAGTTCTTC; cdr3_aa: CASSSLGTSGRYNEQFF
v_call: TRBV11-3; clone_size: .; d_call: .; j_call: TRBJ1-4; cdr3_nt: TGTGCCAGCAGCGACAGGCTTCGTGAAAAACTGTTTTTT; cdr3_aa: CASSDRLREKLFF
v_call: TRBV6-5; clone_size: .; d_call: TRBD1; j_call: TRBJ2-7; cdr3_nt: TGTGCCAGCAGTTGGACGGGACAGGGGGCCTACGAGCAGTACTTC; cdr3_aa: CASSWTGQGAYEQYF
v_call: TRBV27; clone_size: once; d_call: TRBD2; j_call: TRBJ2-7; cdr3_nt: TGTGCCAGCAGTACCAGATCGGGACTAGCGGGAGCAGCCTCCTACGAGCAGTACTTC; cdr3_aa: CASSTRSGLAGAASYEQYF
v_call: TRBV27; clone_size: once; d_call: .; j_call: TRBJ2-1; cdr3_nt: TGTGCCAGCAGTTTATTTGGGCAGAGCTCCTACAATGAGCAGTTCTTC; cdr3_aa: CASSLFGQSSYNEQFF
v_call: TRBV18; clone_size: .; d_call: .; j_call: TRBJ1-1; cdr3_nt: TGTGCCAGCTCACCATTTAGACAAGAGAACACTGAAGCTTTCTTT; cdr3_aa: CASSPFRQENTEAFF
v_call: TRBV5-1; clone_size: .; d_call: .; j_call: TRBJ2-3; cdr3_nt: TGCGCCAGCAGCTTGAACACAGACACAGATACGCAGTATTTT; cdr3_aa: CASSLNTDTDTQYF
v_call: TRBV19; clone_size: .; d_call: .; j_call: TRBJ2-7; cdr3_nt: TGTGCCAGTAGTTCCGACGGACAGATTCCCTACGAGCAGTACTTC; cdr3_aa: CASSSDGQIPYEQYF